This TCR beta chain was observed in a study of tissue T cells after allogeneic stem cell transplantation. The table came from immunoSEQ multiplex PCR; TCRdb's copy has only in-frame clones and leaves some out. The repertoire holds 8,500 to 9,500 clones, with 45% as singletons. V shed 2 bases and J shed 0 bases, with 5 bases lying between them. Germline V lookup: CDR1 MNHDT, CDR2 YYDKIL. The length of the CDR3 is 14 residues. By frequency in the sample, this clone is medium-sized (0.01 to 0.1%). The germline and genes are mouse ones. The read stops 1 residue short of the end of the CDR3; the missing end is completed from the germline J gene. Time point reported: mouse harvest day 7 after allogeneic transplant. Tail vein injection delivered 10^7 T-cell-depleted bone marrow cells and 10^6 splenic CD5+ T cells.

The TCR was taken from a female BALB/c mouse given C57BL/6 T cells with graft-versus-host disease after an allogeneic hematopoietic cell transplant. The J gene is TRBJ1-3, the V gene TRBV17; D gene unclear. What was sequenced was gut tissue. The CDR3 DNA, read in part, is TGTGCTAGCAGTAGACAGAATTCTGGAAATACGCTCTAT. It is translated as CASSRQNSGNTLY. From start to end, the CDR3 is CASSRQNSGNTLYF.